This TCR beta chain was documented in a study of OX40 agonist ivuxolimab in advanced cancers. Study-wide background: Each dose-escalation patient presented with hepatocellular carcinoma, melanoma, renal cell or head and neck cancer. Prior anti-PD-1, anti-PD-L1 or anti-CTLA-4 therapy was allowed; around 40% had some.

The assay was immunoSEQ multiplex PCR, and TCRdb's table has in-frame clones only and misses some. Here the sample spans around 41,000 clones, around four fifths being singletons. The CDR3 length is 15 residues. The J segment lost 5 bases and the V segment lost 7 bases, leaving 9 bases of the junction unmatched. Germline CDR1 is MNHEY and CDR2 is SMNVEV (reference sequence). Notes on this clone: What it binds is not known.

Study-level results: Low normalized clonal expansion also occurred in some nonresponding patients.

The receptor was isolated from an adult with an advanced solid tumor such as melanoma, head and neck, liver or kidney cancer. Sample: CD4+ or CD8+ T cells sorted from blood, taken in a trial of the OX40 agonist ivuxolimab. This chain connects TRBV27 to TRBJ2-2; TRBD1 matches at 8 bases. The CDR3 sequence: CASTLGQVATGELFF. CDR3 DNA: TGTGCCAGCACCTTGGGACAGGTTGCTACCGGGGAGCTGTTTTTT.